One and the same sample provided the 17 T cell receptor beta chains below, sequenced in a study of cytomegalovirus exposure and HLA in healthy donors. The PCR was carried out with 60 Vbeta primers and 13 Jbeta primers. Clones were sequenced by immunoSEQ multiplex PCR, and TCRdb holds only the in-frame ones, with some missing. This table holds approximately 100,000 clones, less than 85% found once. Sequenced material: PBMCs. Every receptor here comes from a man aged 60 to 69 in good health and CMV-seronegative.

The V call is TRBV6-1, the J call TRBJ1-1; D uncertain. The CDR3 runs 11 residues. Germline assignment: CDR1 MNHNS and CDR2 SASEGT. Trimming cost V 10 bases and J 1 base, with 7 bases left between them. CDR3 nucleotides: TGTGCCATACAAAAGAACACTGAAGCTTTCTTT. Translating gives CAIQKNTEAFF.

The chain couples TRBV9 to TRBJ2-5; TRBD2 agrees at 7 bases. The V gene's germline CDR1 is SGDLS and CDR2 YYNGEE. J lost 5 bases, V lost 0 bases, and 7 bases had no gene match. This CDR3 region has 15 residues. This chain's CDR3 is CASSVGDTGGETQYF. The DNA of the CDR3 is TGTGCCAGCAGCGTAGGTGACACCGGGGGGGAGACCCAGTACTTC.

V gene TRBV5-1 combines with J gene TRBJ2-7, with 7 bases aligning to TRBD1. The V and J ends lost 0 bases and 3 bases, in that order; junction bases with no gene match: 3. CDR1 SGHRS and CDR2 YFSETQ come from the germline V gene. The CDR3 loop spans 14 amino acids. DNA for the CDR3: TGCGCCAGCAGCTTGGCCGCAGGGGGCTACGAGCAGTACGTC. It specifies CASSLAAGGYEQYV.

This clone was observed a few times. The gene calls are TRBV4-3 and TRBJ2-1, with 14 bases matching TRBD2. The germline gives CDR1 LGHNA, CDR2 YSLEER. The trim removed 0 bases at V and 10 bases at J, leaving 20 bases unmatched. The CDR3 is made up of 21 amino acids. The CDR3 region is CASSQDRGFFPGLAGAGEQFF. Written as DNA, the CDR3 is TGCGCCAGCAGCCAAGACCGGGGGTTCTTTCCGGGACTAGCGGGGGCTGGAGAGCAGTTCTTC.

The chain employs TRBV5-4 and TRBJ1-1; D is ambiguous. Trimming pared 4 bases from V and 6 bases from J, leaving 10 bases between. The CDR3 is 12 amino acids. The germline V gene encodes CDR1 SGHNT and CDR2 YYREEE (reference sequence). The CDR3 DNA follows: TGTGCCAGCAGCCCGGGAGGAGCTGAAGCTTTCTTT. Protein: CASSPGGAEAFF.

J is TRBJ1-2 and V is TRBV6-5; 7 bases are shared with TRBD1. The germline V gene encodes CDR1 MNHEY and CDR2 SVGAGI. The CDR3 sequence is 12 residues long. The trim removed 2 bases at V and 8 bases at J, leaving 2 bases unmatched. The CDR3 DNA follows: TGTGCCAGCAGTTACGACAGGGAAGGCTACACCTTC. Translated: CASSYDREGYTF.

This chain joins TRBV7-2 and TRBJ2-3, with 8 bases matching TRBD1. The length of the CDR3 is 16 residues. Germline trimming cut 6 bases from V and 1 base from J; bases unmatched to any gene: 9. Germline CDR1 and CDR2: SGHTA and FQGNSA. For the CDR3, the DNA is TGTGCCAGCAGGGAGACAGGGGATTGGGGCACAGATACGCAGTATTTT. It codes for CASRETGDWGTDTQYF.

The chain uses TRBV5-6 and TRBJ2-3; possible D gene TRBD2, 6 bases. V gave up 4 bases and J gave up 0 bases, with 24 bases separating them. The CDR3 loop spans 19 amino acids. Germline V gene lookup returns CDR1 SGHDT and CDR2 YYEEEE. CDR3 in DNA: TGTGCCAGCAGCCCTGGAGGGGCCCTAGCGACCCTTAGCACAGATACGCAGTATTTT. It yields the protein CASSPGGALATLSTDTQYF.

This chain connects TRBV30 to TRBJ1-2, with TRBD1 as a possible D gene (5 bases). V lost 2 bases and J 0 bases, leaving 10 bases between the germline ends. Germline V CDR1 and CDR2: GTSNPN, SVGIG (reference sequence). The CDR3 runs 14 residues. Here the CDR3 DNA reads TGTGCCTGGAGTCCAGGGTTAGCTAACTATGGCTACACCTTC. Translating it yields CAWSPGLANYGYTF.

CDR3 protein: CASSLAMTGKETQYF. CDR3 bases: TGCGCCAGCAGCTTGGCCATGACAGGGAAAGAGACCCAGTACTTC. The chain recombines TRBV5-1 with TRBJ2-5; TRBD1 agrees at 7 bases. With V trimmed by 0 bases and J by 3 bases, 5 bases remained unmatched. The CDR3 is 15 residues long. CDR1 is SGHRS, CDR2 YFSETQ, per germline.

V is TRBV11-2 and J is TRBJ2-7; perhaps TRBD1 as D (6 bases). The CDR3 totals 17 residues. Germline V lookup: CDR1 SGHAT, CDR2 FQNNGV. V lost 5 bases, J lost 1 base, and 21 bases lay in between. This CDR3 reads CASSPESTGGVSYEQYV. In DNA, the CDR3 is TGTGCCAGCAGCCCAGAGTCGACAGGTGGGGTTTCCTACGAGCAGTACGTC.

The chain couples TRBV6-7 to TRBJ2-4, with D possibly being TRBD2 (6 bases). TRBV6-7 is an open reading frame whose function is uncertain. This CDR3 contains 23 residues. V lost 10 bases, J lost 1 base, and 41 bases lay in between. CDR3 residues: CAIQTPPGLATIAPYGAKNIQYF. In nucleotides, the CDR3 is TGTGCCATCCAAACCCCCCCGGGACTGGCCACCATTGCGCCTTATGGGGCCAAAAACATTCAGTACTTC.

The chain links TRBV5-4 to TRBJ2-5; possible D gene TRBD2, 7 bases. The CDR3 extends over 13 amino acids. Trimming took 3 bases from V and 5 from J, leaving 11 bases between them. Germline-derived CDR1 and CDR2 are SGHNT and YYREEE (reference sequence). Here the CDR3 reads CASSSGGLETQYF. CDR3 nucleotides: TGTGCCAGCAGCTCCGGGGGGCTGGAGACCCAGTACTTC.

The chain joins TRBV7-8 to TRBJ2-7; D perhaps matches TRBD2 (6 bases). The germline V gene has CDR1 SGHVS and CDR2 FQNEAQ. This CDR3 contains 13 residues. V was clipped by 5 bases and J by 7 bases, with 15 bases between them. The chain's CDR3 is CASSLGLLGEQYV. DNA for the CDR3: TGTGCCAGCAGCCTCGGACTACTTGGAGAGCAGTACGTC.

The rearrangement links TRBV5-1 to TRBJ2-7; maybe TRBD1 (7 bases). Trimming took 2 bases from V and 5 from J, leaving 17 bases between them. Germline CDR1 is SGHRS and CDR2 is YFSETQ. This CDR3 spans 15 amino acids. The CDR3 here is CASSLRAGQPDEQYV. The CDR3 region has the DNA TGCGCCAGCAGCTTACGGGCGGGACAGCCGGACGAGCAGTACGTC.

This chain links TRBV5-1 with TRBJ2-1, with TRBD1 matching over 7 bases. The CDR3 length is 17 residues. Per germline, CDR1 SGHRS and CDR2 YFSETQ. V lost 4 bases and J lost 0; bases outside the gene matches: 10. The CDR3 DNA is TGCGCCAGCAGCCGGGACAGCCCACCGAGCTCCTACAATGAGCAGTTCTTC. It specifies CASSRDSPPSSYNEQFF.

This CDR3 reads CASRASGGGYTF. DNA for the CDR3: TGTGCCAGCAGAGCCAGCGGGGGAGGCTACACCTTC. The chain links TRBV2 to TRBJ1-2, with D tentatively TRBD1 (5 bases). The CDR3 has 12 residues. V was shortened by 6 bases and J by 8 bases, with 13 bases between the two germline ends. Germline loops: CDR1 SNHLY, CDR2 FYNNEI.